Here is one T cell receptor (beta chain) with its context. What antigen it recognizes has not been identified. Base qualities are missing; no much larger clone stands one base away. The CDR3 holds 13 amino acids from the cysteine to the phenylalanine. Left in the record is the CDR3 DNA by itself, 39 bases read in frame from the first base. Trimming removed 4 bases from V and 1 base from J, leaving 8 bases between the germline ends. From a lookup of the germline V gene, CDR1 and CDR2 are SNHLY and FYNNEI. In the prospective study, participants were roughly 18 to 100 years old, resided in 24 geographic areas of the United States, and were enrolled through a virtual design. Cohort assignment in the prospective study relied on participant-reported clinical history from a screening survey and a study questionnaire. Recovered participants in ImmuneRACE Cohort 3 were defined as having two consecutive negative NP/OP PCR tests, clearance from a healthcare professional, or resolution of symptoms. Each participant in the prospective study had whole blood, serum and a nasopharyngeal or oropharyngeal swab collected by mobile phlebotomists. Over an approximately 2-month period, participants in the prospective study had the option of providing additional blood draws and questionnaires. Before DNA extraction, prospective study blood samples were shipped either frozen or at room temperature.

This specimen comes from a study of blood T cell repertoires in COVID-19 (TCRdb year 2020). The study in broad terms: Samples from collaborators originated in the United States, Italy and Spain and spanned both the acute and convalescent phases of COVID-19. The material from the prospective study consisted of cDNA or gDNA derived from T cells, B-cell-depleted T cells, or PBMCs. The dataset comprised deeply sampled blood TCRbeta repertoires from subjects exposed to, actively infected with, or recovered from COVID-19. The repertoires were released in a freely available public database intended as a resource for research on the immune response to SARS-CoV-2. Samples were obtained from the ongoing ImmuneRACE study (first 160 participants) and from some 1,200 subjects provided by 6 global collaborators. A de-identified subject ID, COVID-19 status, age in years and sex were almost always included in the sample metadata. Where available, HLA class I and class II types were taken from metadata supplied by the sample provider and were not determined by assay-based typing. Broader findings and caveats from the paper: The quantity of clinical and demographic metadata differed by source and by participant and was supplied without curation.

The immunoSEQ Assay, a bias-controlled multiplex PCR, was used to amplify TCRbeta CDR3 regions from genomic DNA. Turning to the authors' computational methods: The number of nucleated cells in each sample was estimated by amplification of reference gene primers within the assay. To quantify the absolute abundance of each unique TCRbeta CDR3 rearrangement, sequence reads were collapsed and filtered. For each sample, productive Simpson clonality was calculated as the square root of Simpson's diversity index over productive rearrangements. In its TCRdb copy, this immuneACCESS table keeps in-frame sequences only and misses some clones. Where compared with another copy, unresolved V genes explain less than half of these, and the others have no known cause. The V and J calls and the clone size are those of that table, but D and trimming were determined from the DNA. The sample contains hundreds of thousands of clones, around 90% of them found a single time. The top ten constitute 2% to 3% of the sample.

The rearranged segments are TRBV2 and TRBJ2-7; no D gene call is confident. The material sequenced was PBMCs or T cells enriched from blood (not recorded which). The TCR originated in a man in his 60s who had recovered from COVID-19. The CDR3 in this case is CASSGAESYEQYF. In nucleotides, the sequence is TGTGCCAGCAGTGGTGCAGAATCCTACGAGCAGTACTTC.